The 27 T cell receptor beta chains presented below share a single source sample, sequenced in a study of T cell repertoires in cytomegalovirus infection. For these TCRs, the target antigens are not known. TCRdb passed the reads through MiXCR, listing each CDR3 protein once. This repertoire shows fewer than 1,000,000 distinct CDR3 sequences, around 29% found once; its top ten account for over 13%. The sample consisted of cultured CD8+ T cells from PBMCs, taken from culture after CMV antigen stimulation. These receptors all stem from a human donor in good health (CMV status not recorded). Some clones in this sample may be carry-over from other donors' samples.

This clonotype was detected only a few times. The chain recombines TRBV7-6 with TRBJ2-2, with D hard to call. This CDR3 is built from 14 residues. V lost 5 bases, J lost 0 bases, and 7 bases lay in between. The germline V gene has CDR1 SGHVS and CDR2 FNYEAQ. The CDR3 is CASSPEANTGELFF. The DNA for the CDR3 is TGTGCCAGCAGCCCGGAAGCGAACACCGGGGAGCTGTTTTTT.

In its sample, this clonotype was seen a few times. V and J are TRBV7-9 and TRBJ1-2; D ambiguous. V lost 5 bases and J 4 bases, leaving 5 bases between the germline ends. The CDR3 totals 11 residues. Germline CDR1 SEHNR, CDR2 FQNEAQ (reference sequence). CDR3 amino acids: CASSQSYGYTF. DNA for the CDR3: TGTGCCAGCAGCCAGAGCTATGGCTACACCTTC.

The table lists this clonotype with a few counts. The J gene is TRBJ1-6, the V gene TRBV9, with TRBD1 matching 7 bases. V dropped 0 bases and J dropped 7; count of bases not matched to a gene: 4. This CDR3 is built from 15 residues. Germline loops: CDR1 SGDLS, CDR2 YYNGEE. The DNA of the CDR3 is TGTGCCAGCAGCGTAGAGGGGGCGCGAAATTCACCCCTCCACTTT. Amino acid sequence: CASSVEGARNSPLHF.

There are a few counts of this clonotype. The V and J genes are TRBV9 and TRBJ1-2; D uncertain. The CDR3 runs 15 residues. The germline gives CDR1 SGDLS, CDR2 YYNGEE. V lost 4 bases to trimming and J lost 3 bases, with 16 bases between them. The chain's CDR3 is CASSPDGREDYGYTF. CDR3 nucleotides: TGTGCCAGCAGCCCGGACGGTAGGGAGGACTATGGCTACACCTTC.

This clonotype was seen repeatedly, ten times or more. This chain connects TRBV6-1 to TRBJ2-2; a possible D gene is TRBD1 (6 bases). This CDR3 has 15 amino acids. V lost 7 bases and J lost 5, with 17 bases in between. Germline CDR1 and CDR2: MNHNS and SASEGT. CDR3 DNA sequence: TGTGCCAGCACCCACGGTCAGGGGCCGACCGGGGAGCTGTTTTTT. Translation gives CASTHGQGPTGELFF.

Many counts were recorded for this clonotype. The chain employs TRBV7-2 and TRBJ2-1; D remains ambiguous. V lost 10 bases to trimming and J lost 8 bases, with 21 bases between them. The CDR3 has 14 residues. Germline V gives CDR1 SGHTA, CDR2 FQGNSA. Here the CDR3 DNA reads TGTGCCACTTCGTCTCGACCCCCGGACGATGAGCAGTTCTTC. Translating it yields CATSSRPPDDEQFF.

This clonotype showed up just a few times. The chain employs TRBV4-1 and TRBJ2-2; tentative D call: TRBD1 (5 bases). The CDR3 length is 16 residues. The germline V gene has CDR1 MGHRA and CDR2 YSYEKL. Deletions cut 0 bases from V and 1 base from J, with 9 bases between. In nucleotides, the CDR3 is TGCGCCAGCAGCCAAGAGGCTCAGGGGAACACCGGGGAGCTGTTTTTT. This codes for CASSQEAQGNTGELFF.

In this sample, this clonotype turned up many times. The CDR3 bases are TGTGCCAGCAGCTTAGTGGAGGGCTACACCTTC. Amino acid sequence: CASSLVEGYTF. The chain has TRBV7-9 and TRBJ1-2; no clear D gene. The germline V and J ends were trimmed by 1 base and 8 bases, with 5 bases remaining between them. This CDR3 comprises 11 residues. The germline V gene encodes CDR1 SEHNR and CDR2 FQNEAQ (reference sequence).

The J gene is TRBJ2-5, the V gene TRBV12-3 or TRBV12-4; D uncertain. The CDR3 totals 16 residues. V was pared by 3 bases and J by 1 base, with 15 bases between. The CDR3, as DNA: TGTGCCAGCAGTTTTAACGCGTACTTCCTCCAAGAGACCCAGTACTTC. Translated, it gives CASSFNAYFLQETQYF.

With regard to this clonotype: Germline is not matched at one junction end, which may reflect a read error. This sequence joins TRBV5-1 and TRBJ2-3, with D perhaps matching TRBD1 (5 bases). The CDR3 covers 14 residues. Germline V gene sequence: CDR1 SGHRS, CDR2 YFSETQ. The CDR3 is CATCDGRSTGTQYF. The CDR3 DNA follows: TGCGCCACCTGTGACGGGCGAAGCACAGGTACGCAGTATTTT. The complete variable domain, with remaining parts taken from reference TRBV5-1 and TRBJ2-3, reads KAGVTQTPRYLIKTRGQQVTLSCSPISGHRSVSWYQQTPGQGLQFLFEYFSETQRNKGNFPGRFSGRQFSNSRSEMNVSTLELGDSALYLCATCDGRSTGTQYFGPGTRLTVL.

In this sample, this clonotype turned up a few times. CDR3 coding DNA: TGTGCCAGCAGTGAATGGGGACTGGCCTCCTACGAGCAGTACGTC. It is translated as CASSEWGLASYEQYV. This chain connects TRBV6-1 to TRBJ2-7; possible D gene TRBD2, 6 bases. V was trimmed by 2 bases and J by 0 bases, leaving 11 bases between them. Germline CDR1 reads MNHNS; CDR2 reads SASEGT. The CDR3 length is 15 residues.

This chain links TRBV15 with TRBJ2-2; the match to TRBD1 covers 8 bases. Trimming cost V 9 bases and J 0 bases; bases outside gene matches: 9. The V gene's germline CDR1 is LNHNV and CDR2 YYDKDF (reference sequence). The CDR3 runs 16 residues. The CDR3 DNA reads TGTGCCACACCGCGGGTACAGGGGGCGAACACCGGGGAGCTGTTTTTT. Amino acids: CATPRVQGANTGELFF.

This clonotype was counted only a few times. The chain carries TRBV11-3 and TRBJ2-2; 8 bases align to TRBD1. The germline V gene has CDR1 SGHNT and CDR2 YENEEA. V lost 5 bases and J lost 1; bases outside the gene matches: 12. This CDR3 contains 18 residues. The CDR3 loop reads CASSPYSDRGGNTGELFF. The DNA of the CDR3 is TGTGCCAGCAGCCCTTACTCCGACAGGGGCGGGAACACCGGGGAGCTGTTTTTT. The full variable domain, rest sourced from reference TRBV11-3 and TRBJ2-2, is EAGVVQSPRYKIIEKKQPVAFWCNPISGHNTLYWYLQNLGQGPELLIRYENEEAVDDSQLPKDRFSAERLKGVDSTLKIQPAELGDSAVYLCASSPYSDRGGNTGELFFGEGSRLTVL.

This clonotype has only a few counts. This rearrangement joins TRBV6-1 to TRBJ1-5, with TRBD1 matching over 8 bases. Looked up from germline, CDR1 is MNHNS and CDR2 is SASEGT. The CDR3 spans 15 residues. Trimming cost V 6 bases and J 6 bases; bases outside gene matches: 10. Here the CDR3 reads CASSPDRGSFQPQHF. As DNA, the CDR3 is TGTGCCAGCAGCCCAGACAGGGGATCCTTTCAGCCCCAGCATTTT.

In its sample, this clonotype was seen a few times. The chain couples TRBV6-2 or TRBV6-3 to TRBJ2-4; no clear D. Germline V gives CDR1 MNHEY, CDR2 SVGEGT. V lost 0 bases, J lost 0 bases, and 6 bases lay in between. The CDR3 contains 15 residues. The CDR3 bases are TGTGCCAGCAGTTACTCCACAAAAGCCAAAAACATTCAGTACTTC. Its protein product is CASSYSTKAKNIQYF.

The CDR3 DNA reads as TGTGCCAGCAGTGAAGAGGGGCAGGGGGCGAAAGATACGCAGTATTTT. Translation gives CASSEEGQGAKDTQYF. The V gene is TRBV6-1, the J gene TRBJ2-3; TRBD1 matches at 8 bases. V gave up 1 base and J gave up 5 bases; unmatched junction bases: 8. The V gene's germline CDR1 is MNHNS and CDR2 SASEGT. This CDR3 comprises 16 residues.

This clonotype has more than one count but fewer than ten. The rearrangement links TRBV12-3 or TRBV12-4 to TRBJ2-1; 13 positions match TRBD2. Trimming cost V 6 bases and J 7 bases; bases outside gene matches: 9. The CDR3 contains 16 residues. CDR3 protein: CASRSGGTSGENEQFF. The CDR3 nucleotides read TGTGCCAGCAGATCGGGGGGGACTAGCGGGGAGAATGAGCAGTTCTTC.

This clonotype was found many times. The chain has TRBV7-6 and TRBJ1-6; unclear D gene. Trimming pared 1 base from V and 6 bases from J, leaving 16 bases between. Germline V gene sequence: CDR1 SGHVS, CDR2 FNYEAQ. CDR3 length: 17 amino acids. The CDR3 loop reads CASSLGGFLAPNSPLHF. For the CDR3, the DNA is TGTGCCAGCAGCTTAGGAGGGTTCCTTGCCCCTAATTCACCCCTCCACTTT.

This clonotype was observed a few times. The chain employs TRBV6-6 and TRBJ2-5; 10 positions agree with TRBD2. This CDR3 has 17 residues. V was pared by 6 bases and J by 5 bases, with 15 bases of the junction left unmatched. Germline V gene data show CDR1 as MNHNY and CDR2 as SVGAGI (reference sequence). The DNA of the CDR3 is TGTGCCAGCAGGAAAGACCGTAGCGGGGGGCCGGAGGAGACCCAGTACTTC. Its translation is CASRKDRSGGPEETQYF.

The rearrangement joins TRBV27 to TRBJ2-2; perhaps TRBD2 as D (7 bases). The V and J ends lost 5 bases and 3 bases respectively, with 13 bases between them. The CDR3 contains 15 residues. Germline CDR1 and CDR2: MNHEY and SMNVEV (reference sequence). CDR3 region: CASSKGGVYTGELFF. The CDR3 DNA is TGTGCCAGCAGTAAGGGGGGGGTGTACACCGGGGAGCTGTTTTTT.

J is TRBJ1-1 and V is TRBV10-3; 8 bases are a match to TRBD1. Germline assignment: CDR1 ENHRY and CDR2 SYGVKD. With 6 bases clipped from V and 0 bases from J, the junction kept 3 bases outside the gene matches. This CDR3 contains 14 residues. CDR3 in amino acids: CAISGQGMNTEAFF. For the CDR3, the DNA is TGTGCCATCAGCGGACAGGGTATGAACACTGAAGCTTTCTTT.

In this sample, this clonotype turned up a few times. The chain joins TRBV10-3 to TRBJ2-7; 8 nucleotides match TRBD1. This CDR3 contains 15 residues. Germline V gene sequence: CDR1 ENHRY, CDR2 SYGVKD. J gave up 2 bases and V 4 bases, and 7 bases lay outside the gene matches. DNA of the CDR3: TGTGCCATCAGTGTCCGGGACAGGAGTACCTACGAGCAGTACTTC. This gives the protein CAISVRDRSTYEQYF.

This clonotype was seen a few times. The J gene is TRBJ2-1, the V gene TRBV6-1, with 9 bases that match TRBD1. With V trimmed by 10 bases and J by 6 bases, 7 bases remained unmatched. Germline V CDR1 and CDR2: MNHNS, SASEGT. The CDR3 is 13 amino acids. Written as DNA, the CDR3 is TGTGCCATCTCCGGGACAGGGCGCAATGAGCAGTTCTTC. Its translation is CAISGTGRNEQFF.

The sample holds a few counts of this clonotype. CDR3 sequence: CASSLIEAGLNTEAFF. DNA of the CDR3: TGTGCCAGCAGCCTCATTGAAGCAGGATTGAACACTGAAGCTTTCTTT. The rearrangement uses TRBV7-6 and TRBJ1-1; no definite D call. This CDR3 is 16 amino acids long. CDR1 is SGHVS, CDR2 FNYEAQ, per germline. V was shortened by 5 bases and J by 0 bases, with 16 bases between the two germline ends.

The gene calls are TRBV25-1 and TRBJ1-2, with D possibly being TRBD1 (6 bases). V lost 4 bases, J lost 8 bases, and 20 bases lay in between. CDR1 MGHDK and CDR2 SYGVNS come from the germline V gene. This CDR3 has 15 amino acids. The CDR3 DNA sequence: TGTGCCAGCAGTGGGGGTATACAGGGATCAGAGGGCTACACCTTC. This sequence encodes CASSGGIQGSEGYTF.

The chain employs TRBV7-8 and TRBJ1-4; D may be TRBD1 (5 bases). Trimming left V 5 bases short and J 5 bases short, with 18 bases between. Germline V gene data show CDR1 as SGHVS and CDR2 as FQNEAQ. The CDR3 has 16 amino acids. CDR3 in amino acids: CASSPEGRELNEKLFF. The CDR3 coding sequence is TGTGCCAGCAGCCCCGAGGGGAGGGAACTAAATGAAAAACTGTTTTTT. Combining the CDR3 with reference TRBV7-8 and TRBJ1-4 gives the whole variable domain GAGVSQSPRYKVAKRGQDVALRCDPISGHVSLFWYQQALGQGPEFLTYFQNEAQLDKSGLPSDRFFAERPEGSVSTLKIQRTQQEDSAVYLCASSPEGRELNEKLFFGSGTQLSVL.

CDR3 residues: CASSWGVDQPQHF. DNA of the CDR3: TGTGCCAGCAGTTGGGGGGTGGATCAGCCCCAGCATTTT. This rearrangement joins TRBV27 to TRBJ1-5; tentative D call: TRBD1 (5 bases). Trimming took off 4 bases at V and 5 bases at J, with 9 bases between the two ends. Germline CDR1 MNHEY, CDR2 SMNVEV (reference sequence). The CDR3 consists of 13 residues.